This T cell receptor beta chain was retrieved from a study of shared clonotypes between healthy human individuals. The repertoire was sequenced with immunoSEQ multiplex PCR; TCRdb's copy has only in-frame clones and lacks some. This table holds about 300,000 clones, less than 85% found once. Study outcomes and limitations: The study generally estimated greater richness for naive than memory subsets.

V was trimmed by 1 base and J by 4 bases, leaving 8 bases between them. The CDR3 runs 14 residues. Germline V gene data show CDR1 as SGHTA and CDR2 as FQGNSA. The split of CD4+ cells yielded CD45RA+ naive and CD45RA-negative memory subsets. Notes on this clone: Its antigen is unidentified.

The sequenced material came from memory CD4+ T cells sorted from blood. This sample's subset: CD45RA-negative fraction. This TCR came from a young man in good health. V and J are TRBV7-2 and TRBJ1-5; unclear D gene. The CDR3 DNA sequence: TGTGCCAGCAGCTTAGATTCGGGGAATCAGCCCCAGCATTTT. Translation: CASSLDSGNQPQHF.